This T cell receptor (beta chain) was recorded in a study of Ad26.COV2.S vaccination and SARS-CoV-2 variants. Trimming took 4 bases from V and 3 from J; bases not matched to a gene: 5. The CDR3 length is 14 residues. Germline V gives CDR1 SEHNR, CDR2 FQNEAQ (reference sequence). Sequencing used immunoSEQ multiplex PCR; TCRdb keeps in-frame clones, though not all of them. Altogether about 250,000 clones are present, about 89% being singletons, with the ten largest covering about 3.1%. The sample's treatment: about 20 received Ad26.COV2.S at low or high dose, single or two shots; 5 received placebo; per-sample allocation not given. Sampling was performed 63 days after the first vaccine or placebo injection.

The clonotype comes from a person between 18 and 59 years old who received the Ad26.COV2.S COVID-19 vaccine or a placebo. Material: peripheral blood, obtained in a trial of Ad26.COV2.S vaccine versus placebo. The gene calls are TRBV7-9 and TRBJ2-7; TRBD2 matches 8 bases. The chain's CDR3 is CASSSLAAVYEQYF. In nucleotides, the CDR3 is TGTGCCAGCAGCTCACTAGCGGCCGTCTACGAGCAGTACTTC.